The subject of this entry is one TCR beta chain. CDR1 and CDR2 from the germline V gene are MNHNY and SVGAGI (reference sequence). This CDR3 has 14 residues. Trimming removed 2 bases from V and 1 base from J, with 7 bases in between. The sample is drawn from a study of blood T cell repertoires in COVID-19. Study-level background: T cells, B-cell-depleted T cells, or PBMCs provided the cDNA or gDNA that served as material.

TCRdb's copy holds only in-frame clones and misses some; the assay was immunoSEQ multiplex PCR. This sample has 28,000 or so clones; around 81% occur once, and the top ten carry around 70%. The sequenced sample was peripheral blood. This receptor was identified in a man in his 70s with acute or convalescent COVID-19. The rearrangement links TRBV6-6 to TRBJ2-3, with D uncertain. CDR3 loop: CASSYAPGTDTQYF. DNA for the CDR3: TGTGCCAGCAGTTACGCCCCGGGCACAGATACGCAGTATTTT.